This T cell receptor (beta chain) was recovered during a study of Ad26.COV2.S vaccination and SARS-CoV-2 variants. Study-level points and caveats: Measures of TCR breadth and depth may have fallen short of total T cell responses. People given the vaccine had a wider spike-specific TCR breadth than placebo recipients did. Spike-specific responses of CD8+ and CD4+ T cells were reported to display substantial breadth after vaccination.

Assay used: immunoSEQ multiplex PCR; TCRdb lists only in-frame clones, some missing. The table includes about 180,000 clones, 87% detected once. The CDR3 spans 15 residues. The germline V and J ends were trimmed by 4 bases and 4 bases, with 17 bases remaining between them. Germline CDR1 and CDR2: SGDLS and YYNGEE. Points on this clone: What it binds is unknown.

Sequences were derived from peripheral blood, sampled after recovery from COVID-19. This chain joins TRBV9 and TRBJ2-5; the D gene is possibly TRBD2 (5 bases). The sequence was obtained from a human donor who had recovered from COVID-19. The CDR3 is CASSRRLAEGETQYF. The CDR3 bases are TGTGCCAGCAGCCGCCGGCTAGCCGAAGGAGAGACCCAGTACTTC. The full variable domain, in which reference TRBV9 and TRBJ2-5 provide the parts outside the CDR3, is DSGVTQTPKHLITATGQRVTLRCSPRSGDLSVYWYQQSLDQGLQFLIQYYNGEERAKGNILERFSAQQFPDLHSELNLSSLELGDSALYFCASSRRLAEGETQYFGPGTRLLVL.